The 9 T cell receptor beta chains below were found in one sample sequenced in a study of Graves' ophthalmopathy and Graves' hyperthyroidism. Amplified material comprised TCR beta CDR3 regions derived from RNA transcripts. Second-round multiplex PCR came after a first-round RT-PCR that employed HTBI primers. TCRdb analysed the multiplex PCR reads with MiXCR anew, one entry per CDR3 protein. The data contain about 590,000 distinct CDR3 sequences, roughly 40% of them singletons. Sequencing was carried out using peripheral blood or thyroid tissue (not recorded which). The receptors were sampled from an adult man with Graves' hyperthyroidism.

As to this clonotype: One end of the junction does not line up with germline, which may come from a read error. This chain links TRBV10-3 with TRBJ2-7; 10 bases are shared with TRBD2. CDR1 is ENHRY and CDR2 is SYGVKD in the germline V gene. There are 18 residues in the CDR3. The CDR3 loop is CASSYRRLAGANSYEQYF. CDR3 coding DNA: TGTGCCAGCAGTTACCGGCGTCTAGCGGGAGCGAACTCCTACGAGCAGTACTTC.

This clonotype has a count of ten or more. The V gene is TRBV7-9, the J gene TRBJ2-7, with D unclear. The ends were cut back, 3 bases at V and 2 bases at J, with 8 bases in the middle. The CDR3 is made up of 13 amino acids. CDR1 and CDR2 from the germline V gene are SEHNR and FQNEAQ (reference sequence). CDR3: CASSFADTYEQYF. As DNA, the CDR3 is TGTGCCAGCAGCTTCGCGGATACCTACGAGCAGTACTTC.

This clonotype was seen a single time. The CDR3 is CASSPRQGPNQPQHF. As DNA, the CDR3 is TGTGCCAGCAGTCCTCGACAGGGTCCCAATCAGCCCCAGCATTTT. V gene TRBV27 combines with J gene TRBJ1-5; 7 positions agree with TRBD1. Trimming at V came to 5 bases and at J to 3 bases, leaving 7 bases not matched to a gene. CDR1 and CDR2 (germline): MNHEY, SMNVEV (reference sequence). CDR3 length: 15 amino acids.

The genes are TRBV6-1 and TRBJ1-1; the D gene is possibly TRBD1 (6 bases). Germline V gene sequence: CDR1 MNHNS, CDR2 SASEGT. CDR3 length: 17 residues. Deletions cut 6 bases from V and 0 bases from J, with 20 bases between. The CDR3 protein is CASSVQAGDIMNTEAFF. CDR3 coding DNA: TGTGCCAGCAGCGTTCAAGCGGGGGACATTATGAACACTGAAGCTTTCTTT.

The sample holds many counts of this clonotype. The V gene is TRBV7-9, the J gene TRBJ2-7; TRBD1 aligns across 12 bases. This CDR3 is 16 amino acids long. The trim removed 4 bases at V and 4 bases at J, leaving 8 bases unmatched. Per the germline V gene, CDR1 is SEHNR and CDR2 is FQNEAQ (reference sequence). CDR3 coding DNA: TGTGCCAGCAGCTCGACCCGGGACAGGGGGCCTTACGAGCAGTACTTC. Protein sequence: CASSSTRDRGPYEQYF.

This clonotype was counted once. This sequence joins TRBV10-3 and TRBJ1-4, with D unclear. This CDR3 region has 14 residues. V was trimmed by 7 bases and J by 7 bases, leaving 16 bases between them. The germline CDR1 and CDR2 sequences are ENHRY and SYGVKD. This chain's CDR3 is CAINSVGRGEKLFF. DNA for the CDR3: TGTGCCATCAACTCAGTGGGGAGAGGTGAAAAACTGTTTTTT.

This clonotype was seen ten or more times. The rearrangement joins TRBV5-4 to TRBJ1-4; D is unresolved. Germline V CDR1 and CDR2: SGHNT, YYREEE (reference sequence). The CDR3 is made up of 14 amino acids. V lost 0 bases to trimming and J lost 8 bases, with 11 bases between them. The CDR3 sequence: CASSLGVDGEKLFF. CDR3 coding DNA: TGTGCCAGCAGCTTGGGAGTCGACGGCGAAAAACTGTTTTTT.

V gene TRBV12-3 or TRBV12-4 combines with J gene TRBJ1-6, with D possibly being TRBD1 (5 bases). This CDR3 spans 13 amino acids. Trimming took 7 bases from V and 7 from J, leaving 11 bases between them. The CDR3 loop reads CASTPGLNSPLHF. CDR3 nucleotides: TGTGCCAGCACCCCGGGACTGAATTCACCCCTCCACTTT.

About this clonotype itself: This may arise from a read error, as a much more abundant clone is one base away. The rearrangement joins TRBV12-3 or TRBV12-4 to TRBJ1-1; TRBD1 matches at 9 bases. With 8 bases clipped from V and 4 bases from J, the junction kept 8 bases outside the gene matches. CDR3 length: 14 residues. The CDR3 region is CASGRQGDGTEAFF. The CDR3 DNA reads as TGTGCCAGCGGGCGACAGGGGGACGGCACTGAAGCTTTCTTT.